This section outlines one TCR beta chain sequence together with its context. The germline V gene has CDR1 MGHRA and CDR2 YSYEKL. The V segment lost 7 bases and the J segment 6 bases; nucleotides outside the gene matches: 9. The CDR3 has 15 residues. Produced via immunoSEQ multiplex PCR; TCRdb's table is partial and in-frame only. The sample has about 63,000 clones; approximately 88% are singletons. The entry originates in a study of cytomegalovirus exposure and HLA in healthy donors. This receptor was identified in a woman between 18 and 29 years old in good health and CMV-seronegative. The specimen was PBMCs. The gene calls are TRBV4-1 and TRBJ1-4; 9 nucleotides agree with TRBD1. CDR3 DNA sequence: TGCGCCAGCACTCTTGGGACAGGGCTACATGAAAAACTGTTTTTT. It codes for CASTLGTGLHEKLFF.